This T cell receptor beta chain was captured by sequencing in a study of shared clonotypes between healthy human individuals. Study in general: The composition of the donors was two women and a few men aged 18 to 49. Whole-study results and caveats: When naive CD4 clonotypes were compared across a few donors, about 4.8% were shared.

For this clone: Its specificity is not known.

A split of CD4+ cells into CD45RA+ naive and CD45RA-negative memory subsets was performed. Authors' analysis steps: There were no quality scores in the junction-only immunoSEQ sequences, so filtering differed. The data were produced by immunoSEQ multiplex PCR, yet TCRdb's version contains in-frame clones alone and is incomplete. The V and J calls and clone size were taken over from that table, and D and trimming were inferred from the DNA. In the table there are some 2,000,000 clones, 85% to 95% of which are singletons. This clonotype was obtained from a man between 18 and 35 years old in good health. Sample: naive CD4+ T cells sorted from blood. The subset denotes: CD45RA+ positively selected.

The CDR3 DNA reads as TGTGCCAGCAGCTCGCAGGGGGCAGTTAATGAAAAACTGTTTTTT. Its protein product is CASSSQGAVNEKLFF. The chain recombines TRBV7-9 with TRBJ1-4; 8 bases map to TRBD1. The germline gives CDR1 SEHNR, CDR2 FQNEAQ (reference sequence). The J segment lost 4 bases and the V segment lost 4 bases, leaving 5 bases of the junction unmatched. The CDR3 length is 15 residues.